This T cell receptor (beta chain) was documented in a study of Graves' ophthalmopathy and Graves' hyperthyroidism. Whole-study findings and limits: Ophthalmopathy cases were distinguished from stable hyperthyroidism by a 13-signature model, reaching approximately 87% sensitivity and over 80% specificity. Blood was where most expanded thyroid clonotypes above 0.001 frequency also turned up. It was with about 71% sensitivity and 72.22% specificity that the model predicted ophthalmopathy progression.

With respect to this clonotype: The antigen remains undetermined.

There are 14 residues in the CDR3. V lost 1 base, J lost 3 bases, and 13 bases lay in between. Germline V gives CDR1 DFQATT, CDR2 SNEGSKA (reference sequence). The sequenced template was RNA, covering the TCR beta CDR3 region. A first-round RT-PCR used HTBI primers, followed by a second-round multiplex PCR. From the multiplex PCR reads, TCRdb called clonotypes with MiXCR, one entry per CDR3 protein. The sample lists around 50,000 distinct CDR3 sequences; less than 65% were seen once. Sample: peripheral blood. This clonotype originated in an adult man with Graves' ophthalmopathy. The chain combines TRBV20-1 with TRBJ2-7; possibly TRBD1 for D (7 bases). The CDR3 protein is CSARGGGQDYEQYF. The CDR3 nucleotides are TGCAGTGCTAGAGGGGGAGGACAGGACTACGAGCAGTACTTC.